This T cell receptor (beta chain) was retrieved from a study of a mutant IDH1 vaccine in newly diagnosed glioma (dated by TCRdb to the early 2020s). For context, the study as a whole: Of the 25 to 40 patients who were treated, approximately 60% were male and roughly 38% were female, and the mean age was about 40 years. Before enrollment, patients had received standard therapy of radiotherapy alone, temozolomide alone, or radiochemotherapy with temozolomide; most received the combination. Peripheral blood was drawn at six visits: V03 (baseline), V05, V07, V10, V12 and V13. For exploratory analyses, longitudinal TCRB deep sequencing was carried out in about two dozen treated patients wherever samples were available. The investigation overall reported the following: Immune responses induced by the vaccine were seen in more than 85% of patients across multiple MHC alleles. Pseudoprogression seemed to be unrelated to changes in the top peripheral T cell clonotypes found by TCRB sequencing. The authors noted that analyses of patient blood samples could not be reproduced because of sample limitations. Availability determined which PBMC samples were chosen for TCRB deep sequencing.

The time point label of this sample denotes: baseline, week 1 (first vaccination visit). The treatment or condition label corresponds to: pre-vaccination baseline after standard-of-care therapy. Newly diagnosed WHO grade 3 or 4 IDH1-mutant astrocytomas showing loss of nuclear ATRX were present in the donors. The samples were drawn from NOA16, a multicentre, single-arm, open-label phase I trial in Germany that tested a mutant IDH1 peptide vaccine in humans for the first time. Visit V03 blood draws served as the baseline sample for immunogenicity testing. Genomic DNA for TCRB sequencing was extracted from EDTA blood using the DNeasy Blood and Tissue Kit. CDR1 and CDR2 were assigned from the germline V gene as KGHSH and LQKENI. Its CDR3 holds 15 amino acids, cysteine through phenylalanine. Only CDR3 DNA is held: 45 bases, read in frame from base 1. V loses 3 bases at its end and J loses 6 bases; junction bases beyond the gene matches: 10.

Of note for this clone: No antigen is known for it. The input lacks base qualities; no much larger clone sits a single base away.

Libraries were prepared through the immunoSEQ multiplex PCR assay. Rearranged TCR beta chain sequences were amplified with the hsTCRB Kit following the manufacturer's protocol. An Illumina MiSeq was used to sequence the TCRB libraries. The original pipeline was this. The proprietary platform of the kit vendor was used for demultiplexing, trimming and gene mapping. TCRdb carries this immuneACCESS record with in-frame sequences only. Its versions omit some clonotypes, under half of them owing to an unresolved V gene in the studies checked, with the rest unexplained. That table is the source of V, J and clone size, and D and trimming were worked out from the DNA. The sample table contains fewer than 50,000 clones; only one count was recorded for roughly 92% of them. The biggest ten clones account for more than 15% of the sample.

The chain is encoded by TRBV18 joined to TRBJ1-2, and TRBD1 matches 7 of the central bases. The sequence derives from a young man with glioma. The sample consisted of PBMCs, taken from a glioma patient treated with radiotherapy, temozolomide or both. The CDR3: CASSPTPGTADGYTF. The bases are TGTGCCAGCTCACCGACCCCGGGGACAGCCGATGGCTACACCTTC.